Listed below are T cell receptor beta chains from one sample, sequenced in a study of siplizumab effects on memory and regulatory T cells. The assay was immunoSEQ multiplex PCR, and TCRdb's table has in-frame clones only and misses some. The sample records about 50,000 clones, over 90% being singletons. Sequencing was carried out using CD8+ T cells sorted from blood. The receptors here all came from a human donor in good health. Both conserved end residues are part of each CDR3. D genes are given only for firm matches. Clone size is shown for a subset of rows, as once, few, many or a class of expanded clone.

TRBJ2-7 once 15 TRBD2 TRBV19 CASSMGLAGVYEQYF TGTGCCAGTTCCATGGGACTAGCGGGAGTGTACGAGCAGTACTTC
TRBJ2-7 - 12 - TRBV7-8 CASSLERYEQYF TGTGCCAGCAGCTTAGAACGATACGAGCAGTACTTC
TRBJ2-7 once 13 - TRBV7-6 CASSLHRAYEQYF TGTGCCAGCAGCCTACACCGTGCCTACGAGCAGTACTTC
TRBJ2-1 - 16 - TRBV23-1 CASAKRSGVSNNEQFF TGCGCCAGCGCGAAACGTTCGGGAGTGTCGAACAATGAGCAGTTCTTC
TRBJ2-7 - 14 - TRBV5-1 CASSLDPIPYEQYF TGCGCCAGCAGCTTGGATCCAATTCCCTACGAGCAGTACTTC
TRBJ2-7 - 13 - TRBV27 CASSLSSGYEQYF TGTGCCAGCAGTTTATCGTCGGGGTACGAGCAGTACTTC
TRBJ2-3 - 17 - TRBV28 CASSAETRQESTDTQYF TGTGCCAGCAGTGCGGAGACTAGACAGGAGAGCACAGATACGCAGTATTTT
TRBJ1-2 - 16 TRBD1 TRBV7-9 CASSLNLDRAPNGYTF TGTGCCAGCAGCCTTAACTTGGACAGGGCCCCCAATGGCTACACCTTC
TRBJ1-3 - 15 - TRBV15 CATSQSGYSGNTIYF TGTGCCACCAGCCAATCTGGGTATTCTGGAAACACCATATATTTT
TRBJ2-5 - 12 - TRBV5-1 CASSPYQETQYF TGCGCCAGCAGCCCTTACCAAGAGACCCAGTACTTC
TRBJ2-7 - 13 - TRBV11-2 CASSLVPGYEQYF TGTGCCAGCAGCTTAGTCCCGGGCTACGAGCAGTACTTC
TRBJ2-3 - 16 - TRBV6-1 CASSDGPPDPTDTQYF TGTGCCAGCAGTGACGGGCCGCCAGACCCCACAGATACGCAGTATTTT
TRBJ2-7 - 14 - TRBV11-2 CASAKGSGFYEQYF TGTGCCAGCGCCAAGGGTTCAGGGTTCTACGAGCAGTACTTC
TRBJ2-1 - 15 TRBD2 TRBV10-3 CAISLGTSGIYEQFF TGTGCCATCAGTTTAGGGACTAGCGGGATATATGAGCAGTTCTTC
TRBJ1-1 - 11 - TRBV13 CASSLGLEAFF TGTGCCAGCAGCTTAGGGCTGGAAGCTTTCTTT